These 21 T cell receptor beta chains were all obtained from the same sample, sequenced in a study of glioma-infiltrating T cells after dendritic cell vaccination (dated by TCRdb to about 2016). Libraries were prepared through the immunoSEQ multiplex PCR assay. TCRdb took this table from immuneACCESS and kept in-frame rearrangements with V and J called. Such tables lack part of the clones; where checked against another copy, unresolved V genes explain under half of the gap, and the rest is unexplained. A total of tens of thousands of clones appear in this sample, about nine tenths of them only once. Approximately 2.1% of the sample is in the top ten clones. The time point label corresponds to: after dendritic cell vaccination, including at tumor progression/relapse. Sequences were derived from blood, sampled after dendritic cell vaccination. Receptors originate from a human donor with glioblastoma.

This clone is a singleton in its sample. The rearrangement joins TRBV6-4 to TRBJ2-3; 9 bases match TRBD1. Germline V gene lookup returns CDR1 MRHNA and CDR2 SNTAGT. This CDR3 is built from 13 residues. V lost 6 bases to trimming and J lost 2 bases; unmatched junction nucleotides: 0. The chain's CDR3 is CASRQGATDTQYF. The CDR3 coding sequence is TGTGCCAGCAGACAGGGGGCCACAGATACGCAGTATTTT.

The V call is TRBV6-5, the J call TRBJ1-2, with a possible D match to TRBD1 (5 bases). CDR1 MNHEY and CDR2 SVGAGI come from the germline V gene. The CDR3 has 14 amino acids. The V end was cut by 3 bases, the J end by 4 bases, with 12 bases between. DNA of the CDR3: TGTGCCAGCAGTTATAACCGAGACAGCTATGGCTACACCTTC. It encodes CASSYNRDSYGYTF.

The rearrangement links TRBV9 to TRBJ2-1; D not resolved. The CDR3 totals 14 residues. Germline V gene data show CDR1 as SGDLS and CDR2 as YYNGEE. V lost 4 bases, J lost 6 bases, and 14 bases lay in between. CDR3 bases: TGTGCCAGCAGCCGTATCACGGGTGGCAATGAGCAGTTCTTC. Translation: CASSRITGGNEQFF. The full variable domain, rest sourced from reference TRBV9 and TRBJ2-1, is DSGVTQTPKHLITATGQRVTLRCSPRSGDLSVYWYQQSLDQGLQFLIQYYNGEERAKGNILERFSAQQFPDLHSELNLSSLELGDSALYFCASSRITGGNEQFFGPGTRLTVL.

This clone was picked up one time. The chain uses TRBV19 and TRBJ2-5; 7 bases align to TRBD2. V lost 7 bases, J lost 5 bases, and 7 bases stayed unmatched. Per germline, CDR1 LNHDA and CDR2 SQIVND (reference sequence). This CDR3 is built from 13 residues. The CDR3 region is CASNKRGGETQYF. As DNA, the CDR3 is TGTGCCAGTAATAAGCGGGGAGGGGAGACCCAGTACTTC.

The chain carries TRBV6-5 and TRBJ2-1; a weak D match, TRBD2 (5 bases). V lost 2 bases and J 0 bases, leaving 8 bases between the germline ends. Per the germline V gene, CDR1 is MNHEY and CDR2 is SVGAGI. This CDR3 is 15 amino acids long. CDR3 in DNA: TGTGCCAGCAGTTACGAGGGTAGCTCCTACAATGAGCAGTTCTTC. Protein: CASSYEGSSYNEQFF.

This rearrangement joins TRBV10-3 to TRBJ2-2; 7 bases are shared with TRBD2. CDR3 length equals 15 residues. Germline assignment: CDR1 ENHRY and CDR2 SYGVKD. The J segment lost 5 bases and the V segment lost 6 bases, leaving 9 bases of the junction unmatched. For the CDR3, the DNA is TGTGCCATCAGGCACACTAGCGTCCATACCGGGGAGCTGTTTTTT. The encoded protein is CAIRHTSVHTGELFF.

The chain has TRBV19 and TRBJ2-1, with 10 bases matching TRBD2. The CDR3 runs 15 residues. Trimming at V came to 4 bases and at J to 8 bases, leaving 8 bases not matched to a gene. Germline V gene lookup returns CDR1 LNHDA and CDR2 SQIVND (reference sequence). The CDR3 here is CASSRASGRAYEQFF. The DNA of the CDR3 is TGTGCCAGTAGTAGGGCTAGCGGGAGAGCTTATGAGCAGTTCTTC.

The chain is built from TRBV4-3 and TRBJ1-5; D unclear. The ends were cut back, 0 bases at V and 0 bases at J, with 18 bases in the middle. The CDR3 length is 19 residues. Germline CDR1 LGHNA, CDR2 YSLEER. The DNA for the CDR3 is TGCGCCAGCAGCCAAGATTTCGGGTCTTTCAGCTATAGCAATCAGCCCCAGCATTTT. This sequence encodes CASSQDFGSFSYSNQPQHF.

V usage is TRBV6-6 and J usage is TRBJ2-1, with TRBD2 matching 7 bases. V dropped 10 bases and J dropped 6; count of bases not matched to a gene: 12. Germline CDR1 and CDR2: MNHNY and SVGAGI (reference sequence). This CDR3 spans 14 amino acids. CDR3 sequence (DNA): TGTGCCACCGGAGCGGGGAGGGCCCCCAATGAGCAGTTCTTC. Translation: CATGAGRAPNEQFF.

The V gene is TRBV5-4, the J gene TRBJ2-5; possibly TRBD2 for D (5 bases). With 4 bases removed from V and 3 bases from J, the gap between germline ends came to 13 bases. The CDR3 spans 14 residues. Germline CDR1 SGHNT, CDR2 YYREEE (reference sequence). The DNA for the CDR3 is TGTGCCAGCAGCCTCACCGGGGTAGAAGAGACCCAGTACTTC. Its protein is CASSLTGVEETQYF.

This clone was observed a few times. CDR3 in amino acids: CASSLVPGLAGGPTDTQYF. The CDR3 nucleotides are TGCGCCAGCAGCTTGGTCCCGGGACTAGCGGGAGGGCCCACAGATACGCAGTATTTT. The chain links TRBV5-1 to TRBJ2-3; TRBD2 matches at 16 bases. V was clipped by 0 bases and J by 2 bases; unmatched bases: 6. Germline-derived CDR1 and CDR2 are SGHRS and YFSETQ. The CDR3 spans 19 residues.

The rearrangement uses TRBV18 and TRBJ2-5, with TRBD1 matching 7 bases. The germline CDR1 and CDR2 sequences are KGHSH and LQKENI. The V and J ends lost 6 bases and 3 bases, in that order; junction bases with no gene match: 4. The CDR3 runs to 13 residues. The CDR3 loop reads CASSAGTEETQYF. The CDR3 DNA follows: TGTGCCAGCTCTGCCGGGACAGAAGAGACCCAGTACTTC.

The chain employs TRBV4-1 and TRBJ2-5, with D hard to call. CDR1 is MGHRA and CDR2 is YSYEKL in the germline V gene. There are 16 residues in the CDR3. V gave up 0 bases and J gave up 4 bases, with 15 bases separating them. The CDR3: CASSQDSGPRTETQYF. The DNA for the CDR3 is TGCGCCAGCAGCCAAGATAGTGGTCCTAGAACAGAGACCCAGTACTTC.

V and J are TRBV7-9 and TRBJ2-5, with 7 bases aligning to TRBD2. CDR1 is SEHNR, CDR2 FQNEAQ, per germline (reference sequence). The CDR3 covers 16 residues. Trimming cost V 5 bases and J 5 bases; bases outside gene matches: 14. For the CDR3, the DNA is TGTGCCAGCAGCCAACATGGGGGGGACCCTAGCGAGACCCAGTACTTC. Translated: CASSQHGGDPSETQYF.

The rearrangement uses TRBV6-5 and TRBJ1-5; 7 nucleotides line up with TRBD1. The CDR3 covers 14 residues. The germline CDR1 and CDR2 sequences are MNHEY and SVGAGI. V trimming: 5 bases; J trimming: 5 bases; junction bases outside the gene matches: 6. The CDR3 DNA sequence: TGTGCCAGCAGTGGAGACAGGGTCTATCAGCCCCAGCATTTT. As protein: CASSGDRVYQPQHF.

This chain uses TRBV4-2 with TRBJ2-5, with D maybe TRBD2 (5 bases). V gave up 0 bases and J gave up 0 bases, with 11 bases separating them. The germline CDR1 and CDR2 sequences are LGHNA and YNFKEQ. There are 16 residues in the CDR3. This CDR3 reads CASSQEIVDYQETQYF. For the CDR3, the DNA is TGTGCCAGCAGCCAAGAGATCGTGGACTACCAAGAGACCCAGTACTTC.

Only one count was recorded for this clone. The chain carries TRBV5-1 and TRBJ2-3; tentatively, D is TRBD2 (6 bases). This CDR3 region has 17 residues. Germline V gives CDR1 SGHRS, CDR2 YFSETQ. V was trimmed by 0 bases and J by 3 bases, leaving 17 bases between them. In nucleotides, the CDR3 is TGCGCCAGCAGCTTGGCGGTGGCTAGCGACGTGACAGATACGCAGTATTTT. This encodes CASSLAVASDVTDTQYF.

The chain joins TRBV29-1 to TRBJ1-2; TRBD1 might be the D (6 bases). Germline V gives CDR1 SQVTM, CDR2 ANQGSEA. V was shortened by 4 bases and J by 4 bases, with 13 bases between the two germline ends. This CDR3 contains 13 residues. For the CDR3, the DNA is TGCAGCGTTGCCAGGACAGAAGTCTATGGCTACACCTTC. Translation: CSVARTEVYGYTF. Looking up the rest from reference TRBV29-1 and TRBJ1-2 gives the full variable domain: SAVISQKPSRDICQRGTSLTIQCQVDSQVTMMFWYRQQPGQSLTLIATANQGSEATYESGFVIDKFPISRPNLTFSTLTVSNMSPEDSSIYLCSVARTEVYGYTFGSGTRLTVV.

The V gene is TRBV6-6, the J gene TRBJ2-1; D is ambiguous. With 5 bases removed from V and 3 bases from J, the gap between germline ends came to 5 bases. This CDR3 is built from 12 residues. In germline, CDR1 is MNHNY, CDR2 SVGAGI (reference sequence). In nucleotides, the CDR3 is TGTGCCAGCAGTGAGATCTACAATGAGCAGTTCTTC. Translating it yields CASSEIYNEQFF.

The J gene is TRBJ1-4, the V gene TRBV6-6; D is ambiguous. This CDR3 is 15 amino acids long. Trimming removed 0 bases from V and 3 bases from J, with 8 bases in between. Per germline, CDR1 MNHNY and CDR2 SVGAGI (reference sequence). CDR3 sequence (DNA): TGTGCCAGCAGTTACTCGGGAGCGGCTAATGAAAAACTGTTTTTT. Encoded protein: CASSYSGAANEKLFF.

V is TRBV7-2 and J is TRBJ2-3; 12 bases align to TRBD2. Germline V gene sequence: CDR1 SGHTA, CDR2 FQGNSA. The CDR3 totals 16 residues. V lost 3 bases to trimming and J lost 9 bases; unmatched junction nucleotides: 10. The CDR3 here is CASSFLAGGPGRTQYF. CDR3 nucleotide sequence: TGTGCCAGCAGCTTCCTAGCGGGAGGGCCAGGGCGGACGCAGTATTTT.